What follows are 13 T cell receptor beta chains derived from one specimen sequenced in a study of PD-1 blockade in classical Hodgkin lymphoma. Clones were sequenced by immunoSEQ multiplex PCR, and TCRdb holds only the in-frame ones, with some missing. The table lists about 97,000 clones, approximately 88% of them singletons, with 12% in the top ten. Exposure to brentuximab vedotin varied, and each patient had relapsed following autologous stem cell transplantation. Sequenced here: peripheral blood mononuclear cells (PBMCs), sampled at baseline. The receptors stem from a human donor with classical Hodgkin lymphoma.

For the CDR3, the DNA is TGTGCCAGCAGCGTGGGAGGCGGAGGGACCGGGGAGCTGTTTTTT. It specifies CASSVGGGGTGELFF. This rearrangement joins TRBV9 to TRBJ2-2; D is possibly TRBD2 (6 bases). The CDR3 extends over 15 amino acids. V gave up 2 bases and J gave up 5 bases, with 13 bases separating them. Germline values: CDR1 SGDLS, CDR2 YYNGEE.

The V and J genes are TRBV4-1 and TRBJ1-4; 7 positions match TRBD1. Germline V CDR1 and CDR2: MGHRA, YSYEKL. The V segment lost 5 bases and the J segment 8 bases; nucleotides outside the gene matches: 11. This CDR3 region has 15 residues. CDR3 coding DNA: TGCGCCAGCAGCGCCGGTACAGGGGTGAGGGAAAAACTGTTTTTT. Amino acid sequence: CASSAGTGVREKLFF.

The rearrangement uses TRBV5-1 and TRBJ1-1; D is unclear. Trimming took off 1 base at V and 4 bases at J, with 11 bases between the two ends. CDR1 and CDR2 from the germline V gene are SGHRS and YFSETQ. The CDR3 spans 14 residues. CDR3 residues: CASSLSRAGTEAFF. CDR3 DNA sequence: TGCGCCAGCAGCTTGTCCCGAGCGGGCACTGAAGCTTTCTTT.

This clone appeared a few times. This sequence joins TRBV4-1 and TRBJ1-5, with 7 bases that match TRBD1. V trimming: 5 bases; J trimming: 2 bases; junction bases outside the gene matches: 3. Germline V lookup: CDR1 MGHRA, CDR2 YSYEKL. The CDR3 is made up of 14 amino acids. CDR3 loop: CASSYDRGNQPQHF. The CDR3 nucleotides read TGCGCCAGCAGCTATGACAGGGGCAATCAGCCCCAGCATTTT.

Only a few counts were recorded for this clone. The chain has TRBV28 and TRBJ2-7, with D tentatively TRBD1 or TRBD2 (5 bases each). The CDR3 totals 15 residues. V shed 0 bases and J shed 5 bases, with 14 bases lying between them. Germline CDR1 MDHEN, CDR2 SYDVKM. The CDR3 bases are TGTGCCAGCAGTTTATGGCAGGGAGTTGGCCACGAGCAGTACTTC. Its protein product is CASSLWQGVGHEQYF.

The CDR3 region has the DNA TGTGCCAGCAGACTCGGGGCCGCCACCAGGCAAAACATTCAGTACTTC. Its protein is CASRLGAATRQNIQYF. V and J are TRBV28 and TRBJ2-4, with D possibly called TRBD1 or TRBD2 (5 bases each). CDR1 and CDR2 from the germline V gene are MDHEN and SYDVKM. The CDR3 has 16 residues. Trimming pared 6 bases from V and 5 bases from J, leaving 20 bases between.

The chain uses TRBV18 and TRBJ1-5; TRBD1 might be the D (5 bases). CDR3 length equals 17 residues. Trimming removed 2 bases at V and 2 bases at J, with 16 bases between. Germline assignment: CDR1 KGHSH and CDR2 LQKENI. CDR3 nucleotides: TGTGCCAGCTCACCATTCGGACAAACTTGGGGCAATCAGCCCCAGCATTTT. Amino acids: CASSPFGQTWGNQPQHF.

The chain links TRBV27 to TRBJ2-7; 7 nucleotides match TRBD1. Germline V gene lookup returns CDR1 MNHEY and CDR2 SMNVEV (reference sequence). Trimming removed 6 bases from V and 3 bases from J; junction bases left unmatched: 5. The CDR3 consists of 13 residues. CDR3 sequence: CASSLRQGYEQYF. The CDR3 nucleotides read TGTGCCAGCAGCTTAAGACAGGGCTACGAGCAGTACTTC.

A few counts support this clone. The V and J genes are TRBV19 and TRBJ1-5; the D is unclear. This CDR3 has 12 amino acids. Germline loops: CDR1 LNHDA, CDR2 SQIVND (reference sequence). Trimming took off 6 bases at V and 7 bases at J, with 10 bases between the two ends. CDR3 sequence: CASSQVQQPQHF. The CDR3 region has the DNA TGTGCCAGTAGCCAAGTGCAACAGCCCCAGCATTTT.

This sequence joins TRBV29-1 and TRBJ1-1; D unclear. CDR1 is SQVTM and CDR2 is ANQGSEA in the germline V gene. This CDR3 has 15 amino acids. Trimming left V 4 bases short and J 5 bases short, with 20 bases between. DNA of the CDR3: TGCAGCGTTGGGAGGCCGAACTTAGGGAGTACTGAAGCTTTCTTT. It is translated as CSVGRPNLGSTEAFF. The full variable domain, in which reference TRBV29-1 and TRBJ1-1 provide the parts outside the CDR3, is SAVISQKPSRDICQRGTSLTIQCQVDSQVTMMFWYRQQPGQSLTLIATANQGSEATYESGFVIDKFPISRPNLTFSTLTVSNMSPEDSSIYLCSVGRPNLGSTEAFFGQGTRLTVV.

This chain's CDR3 is CASSLGTGATYEQYF. The CDR3 DNA sequence: TGTGCCAGCAGCTTAGGGACAGGGGCGACATACGAGCAGTACTTC. J is TRBJ2-7 and V is TRBV7-8, with 9 bases aligning to TRBD1. The CDR3 covers 15 residues. Germline V gives CDR1 SGHVS, CDR2 FQNEAQ. V was pared by 1 base and J by 4 bases, with 5 bases of the junction left unmatched.

This clone was seen more than once but under ten times. The chain carries TRBV7-2 and TRBJ2-7; 12 bases match TRBD2. V lost 1 base and J lost 3; bases outside the gene matches: 7. Germline values: CDR1 SGHTA, CDR2 FQGNSA. The CDR3 covers 17 residues. In DNA form, the CDR3 reads TGTGCCAGCAGCTTAGGGCTAGCGGGAGGGGGAAGCTACGAGCAGTACTTC. The encoded protein is CASSLGLAGGGSYEQYF.

In DNA form, the CDR3 reads TGCGCCAGCAGCTTGACTAGCGCCCCCGAGACCCAGTACTTC. As protein: CASSLTSAPETQYF. The V and J genes are TRBV5-1 and TRBJ2-5; 7 nucleotides match TRBD2. The V gene end was trimmed by 1 base and the J gene end by 5 bases; junction bases not matched to a gene: 5. The CDR3 sequence is 14 residues long. Germline V gene data show CDR1 as SGHRS and CDR2 as YFSETQ.